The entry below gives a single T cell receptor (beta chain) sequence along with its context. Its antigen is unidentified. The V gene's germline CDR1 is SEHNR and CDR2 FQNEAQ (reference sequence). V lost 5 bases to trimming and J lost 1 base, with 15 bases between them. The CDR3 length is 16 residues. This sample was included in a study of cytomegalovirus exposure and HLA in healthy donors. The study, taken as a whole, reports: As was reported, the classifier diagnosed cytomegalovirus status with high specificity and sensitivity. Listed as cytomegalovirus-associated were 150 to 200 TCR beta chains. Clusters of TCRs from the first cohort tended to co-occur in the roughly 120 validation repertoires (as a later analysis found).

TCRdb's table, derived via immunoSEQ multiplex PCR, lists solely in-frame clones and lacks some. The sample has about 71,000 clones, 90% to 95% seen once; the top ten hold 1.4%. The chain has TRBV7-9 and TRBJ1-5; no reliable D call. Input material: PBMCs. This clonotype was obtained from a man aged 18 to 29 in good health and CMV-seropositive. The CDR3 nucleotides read TGTGCCAGCAGCCAAGAAAGAGGAGCCAGCAATCAGCCCCAGCATTTT. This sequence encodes CASSQERGASNQPQHF.